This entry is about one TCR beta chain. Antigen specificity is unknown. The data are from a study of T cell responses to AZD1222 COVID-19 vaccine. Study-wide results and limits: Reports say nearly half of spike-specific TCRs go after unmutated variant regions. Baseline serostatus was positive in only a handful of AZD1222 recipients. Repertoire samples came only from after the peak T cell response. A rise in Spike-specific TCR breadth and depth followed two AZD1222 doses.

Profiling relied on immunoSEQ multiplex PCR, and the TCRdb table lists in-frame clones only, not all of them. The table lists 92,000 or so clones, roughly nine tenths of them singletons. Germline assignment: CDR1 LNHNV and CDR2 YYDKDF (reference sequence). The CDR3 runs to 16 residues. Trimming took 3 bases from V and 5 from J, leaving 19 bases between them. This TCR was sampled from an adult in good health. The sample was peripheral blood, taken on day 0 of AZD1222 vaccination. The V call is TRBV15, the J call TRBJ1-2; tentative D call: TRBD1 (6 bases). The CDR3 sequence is CATSRQRDRPGYGYTF. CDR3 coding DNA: TGTGCCACCAGCAGGCAGCGCGACAGGCCGGGGTATGGCTACACCTTC.